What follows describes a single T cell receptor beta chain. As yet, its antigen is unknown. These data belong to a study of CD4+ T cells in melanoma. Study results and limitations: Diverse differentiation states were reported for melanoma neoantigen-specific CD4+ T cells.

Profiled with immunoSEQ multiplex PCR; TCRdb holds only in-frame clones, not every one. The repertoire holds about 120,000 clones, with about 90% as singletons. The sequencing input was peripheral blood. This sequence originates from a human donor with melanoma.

CDR3 protein: CASRIDRGRTEAFF. In DNA, the CDR3 is TGCGCCAGCAGGATCGACAGGGGGCGAACTGAAGCTTTCTTT. The rearrangement joins TRBV5-1 to TRBJ1-1; 10 nucleotides match TRBD1. The germline CDR1 and CDR2 sequences are SGHRS and YFSETQ. The CDR3 spans 14 residues. Losses at the gene ends were 5 bases for V and 5 bases for J; bases not matched to a gene: 6.